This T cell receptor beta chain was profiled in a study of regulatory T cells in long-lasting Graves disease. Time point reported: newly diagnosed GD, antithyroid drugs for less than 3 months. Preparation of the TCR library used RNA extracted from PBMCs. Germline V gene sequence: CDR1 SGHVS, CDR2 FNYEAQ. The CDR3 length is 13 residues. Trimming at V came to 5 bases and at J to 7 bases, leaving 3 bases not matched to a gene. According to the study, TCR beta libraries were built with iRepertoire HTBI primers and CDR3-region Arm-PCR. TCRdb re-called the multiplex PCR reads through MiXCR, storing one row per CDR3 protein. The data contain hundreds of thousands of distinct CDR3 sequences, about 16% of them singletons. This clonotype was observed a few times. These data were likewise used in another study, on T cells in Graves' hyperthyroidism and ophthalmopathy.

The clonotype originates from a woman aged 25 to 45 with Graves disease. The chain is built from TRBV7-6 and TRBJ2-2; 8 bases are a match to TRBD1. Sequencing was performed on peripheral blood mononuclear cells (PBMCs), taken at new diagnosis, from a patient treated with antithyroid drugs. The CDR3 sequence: CASSQGAGGELFF. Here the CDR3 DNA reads TGTGCCAGCAGCCAGGGGGCGGGCGGGGAGCTGTTTTTT.